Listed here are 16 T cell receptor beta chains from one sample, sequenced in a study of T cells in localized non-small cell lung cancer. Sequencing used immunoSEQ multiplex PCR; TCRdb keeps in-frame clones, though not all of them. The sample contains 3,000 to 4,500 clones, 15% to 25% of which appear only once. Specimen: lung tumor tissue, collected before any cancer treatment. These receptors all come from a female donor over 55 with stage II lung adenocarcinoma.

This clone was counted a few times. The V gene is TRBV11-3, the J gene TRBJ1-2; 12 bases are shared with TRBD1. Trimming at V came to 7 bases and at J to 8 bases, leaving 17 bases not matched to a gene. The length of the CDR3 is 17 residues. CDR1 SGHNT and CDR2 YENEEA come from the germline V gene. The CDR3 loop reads CASTTSLRDRGPYGYTF. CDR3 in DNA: TGTGCCAGCACGACCAGTCTGCGGGACAGGGGGCCGTACGGCTACACCTTC.

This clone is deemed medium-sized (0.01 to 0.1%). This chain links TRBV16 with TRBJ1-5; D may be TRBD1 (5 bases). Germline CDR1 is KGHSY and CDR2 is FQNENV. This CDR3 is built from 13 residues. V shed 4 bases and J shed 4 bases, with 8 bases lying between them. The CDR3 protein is CASSPQENQPQHF. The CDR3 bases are TGTGCCAGCAGCCCACAGGAAAATCAGCCCCAGCATTTT.

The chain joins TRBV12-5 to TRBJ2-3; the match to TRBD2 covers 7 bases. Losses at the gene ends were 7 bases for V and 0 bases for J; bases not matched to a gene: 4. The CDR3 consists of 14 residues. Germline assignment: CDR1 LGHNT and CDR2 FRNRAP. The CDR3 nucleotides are TGTGCTAGTGCCTGGCGGGAGAGCACAGATACGCAGTATTTT. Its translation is CASAWRESTDTQYF.

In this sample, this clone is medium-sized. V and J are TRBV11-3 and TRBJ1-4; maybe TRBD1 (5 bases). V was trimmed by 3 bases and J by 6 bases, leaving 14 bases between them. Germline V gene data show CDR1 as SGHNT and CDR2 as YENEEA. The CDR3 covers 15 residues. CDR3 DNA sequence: TGTGCCAGCAGCTTGACCGGGACGACGGATGAAAAACTGTTTTTT. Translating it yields CASSLTGTTDEKLFF.

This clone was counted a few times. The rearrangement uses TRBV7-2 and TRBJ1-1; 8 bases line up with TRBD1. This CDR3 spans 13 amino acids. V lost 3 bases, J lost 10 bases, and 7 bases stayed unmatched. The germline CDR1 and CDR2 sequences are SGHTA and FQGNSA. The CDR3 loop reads CASSFQGATGAFF. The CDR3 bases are TGTGCCAGCAGCTTTCAGGGGGCAACAGGAGCTTTCTTT.

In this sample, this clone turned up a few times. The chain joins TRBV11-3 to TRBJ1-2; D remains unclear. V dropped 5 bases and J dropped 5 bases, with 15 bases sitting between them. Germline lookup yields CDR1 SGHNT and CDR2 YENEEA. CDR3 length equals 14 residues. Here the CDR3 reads CASSAPGRGYGYTF. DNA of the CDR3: TGTGCCAGCAGCGCTCCGGGTCGGGGATATGGCTACACCTTC.

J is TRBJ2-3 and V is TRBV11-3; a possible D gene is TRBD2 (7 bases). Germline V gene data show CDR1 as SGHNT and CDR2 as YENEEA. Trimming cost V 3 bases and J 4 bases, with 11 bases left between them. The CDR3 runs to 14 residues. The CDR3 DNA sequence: TGTGCCAGCAGCTTGCGGGGGCGGGCAGATACGCAGTATTTT. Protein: CASSLRGRADTQYF.

CDR3 DNA: TGTGCCAGCAGTAAGAGTCACAGGGGGCATAGCAATCAGCCCCAGCATTTT. This encodes CASSKSHRGHSNQPQHF. This chain links TRBV6-8 with TRBJ1-5; 9 bases align to TRBD1. Looked up from germline, CDR1 is MNHGY and CDR2 is SAAAGT. The V gene end was trimmed by 5 bases and the J gene end by 0 bases; junction bases not matched to a gene: 8. The CDR3 is 17 residues long.

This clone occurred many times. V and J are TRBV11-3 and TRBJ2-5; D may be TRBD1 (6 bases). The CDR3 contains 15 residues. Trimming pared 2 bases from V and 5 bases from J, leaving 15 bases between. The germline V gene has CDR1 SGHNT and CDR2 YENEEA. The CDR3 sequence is CASSLFKDSEETQYF. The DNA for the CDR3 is TGTGCCAGCAGCTTATTTAAGGACAGTGAGGAGACCCAGTACTTC.

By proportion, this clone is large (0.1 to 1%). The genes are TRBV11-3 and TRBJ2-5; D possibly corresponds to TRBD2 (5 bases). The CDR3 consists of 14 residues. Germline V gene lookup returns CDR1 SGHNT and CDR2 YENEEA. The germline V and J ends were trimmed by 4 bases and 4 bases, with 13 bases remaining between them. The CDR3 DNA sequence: TGTGCCAGCAGCTCGGCACCACTAGTAGAGACCCAGTACTTC. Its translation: CASSSAPLVETQYF.

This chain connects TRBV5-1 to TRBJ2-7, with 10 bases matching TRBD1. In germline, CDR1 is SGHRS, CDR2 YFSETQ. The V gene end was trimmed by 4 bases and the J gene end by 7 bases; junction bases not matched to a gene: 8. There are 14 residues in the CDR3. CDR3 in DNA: TGCGCCAGCAGCCTGGGACAGGGGCTGAGAGAGCAGTACTTC. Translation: CASSLGQGLREQYF.

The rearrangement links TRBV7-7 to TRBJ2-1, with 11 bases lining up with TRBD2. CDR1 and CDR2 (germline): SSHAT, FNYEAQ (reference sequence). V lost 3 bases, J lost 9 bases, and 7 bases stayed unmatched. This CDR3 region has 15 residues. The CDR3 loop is CASSFSGRVSSEQFF. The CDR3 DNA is TGTGCCAGCAGCTTTAGCGGGAGGGTCTCTAGTGAGCAGTTCTTC.

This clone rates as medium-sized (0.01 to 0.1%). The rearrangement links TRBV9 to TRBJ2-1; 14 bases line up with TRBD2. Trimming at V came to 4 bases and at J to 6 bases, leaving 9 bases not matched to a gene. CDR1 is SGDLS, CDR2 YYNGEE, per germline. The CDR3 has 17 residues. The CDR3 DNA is TGTGCCAGCAGCCCGGGACTAGCGGGAGATAGGCGCAATGAGCAGTTCTTC. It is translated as CASSPGLAGDRRNEQFF.

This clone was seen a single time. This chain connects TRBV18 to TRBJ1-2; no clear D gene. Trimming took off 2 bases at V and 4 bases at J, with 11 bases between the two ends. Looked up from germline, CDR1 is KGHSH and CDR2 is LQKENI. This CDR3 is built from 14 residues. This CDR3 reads CASSPGPEAYGYTF. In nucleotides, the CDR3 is TGTGCCAGCTCACCAGGGCCGGAGGCCTATGGCTACACCTTC.

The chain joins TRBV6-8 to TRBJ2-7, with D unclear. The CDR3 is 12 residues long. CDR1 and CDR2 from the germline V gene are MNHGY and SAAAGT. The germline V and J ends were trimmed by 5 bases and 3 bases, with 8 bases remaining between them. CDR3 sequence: CASSDYGYEQYF. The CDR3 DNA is TGTGCCAGCAGTGATTATGGCTACGAGCAGTACTTC.

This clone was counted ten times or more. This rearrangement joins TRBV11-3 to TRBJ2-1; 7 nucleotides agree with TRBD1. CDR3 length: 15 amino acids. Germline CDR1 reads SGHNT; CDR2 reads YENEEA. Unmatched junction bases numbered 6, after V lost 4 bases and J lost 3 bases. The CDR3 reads CASSSGRGNYNEQFF. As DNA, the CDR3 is TGTGCCAGCAGCTCGGGCAGGGGGAACTACAATGAGCAGTTCTTC.